A single sample gave rise to the 15 T cell receptor beta chains below, sequenced in a study of T cell responses to AZD1222 COVID-19 vaccine. The method was immunoSEQ multiplex PCR; TCRdb's version includes in-frame clones alone and lacks a portion of them. The data contain a few hundred thousand clones, roughly 93% of them seen just once; the ten biggest clones take up around 0.57%. Sequencing used peripheral blood, obtained on day 0 of AZD1222 vaccination. The receptors originated from an adult in good health.

The V gene is TRBV6-5, the J gene TRBJ1-1; D gene ambiguous. CDR3 length: 15 residues. Germline CDR1 and CDR2: MNHEY and SVGAGI. V shed 2 bases and J shed 0 bases, with 10 bases lying between them. The CDR3 protein is CASSYGGWMNTEAFF. In nucleotides, the CDR3 is TGTGCCAGCAGTTACGGAGGATGGATGAACACTGAAGCTTTCTTT.

The chain's CDR3 is CASSQEEEGGYEQYF. As DNA, the CDR3 is TGTGCCAGCAGCCAAGAGGAAGAGGGGGGCTACGAGCAGTACTTC. The chain links TRBV4-2 to TRBJ2-7, with D perhaps given as TRBD1 or TRBD2 (6 bases each). The CDR3 spans 15 residues. The germline CDR1 and CDR2 sequences are LGHNA and YNFKEQ. V gave up 0 bases and J gave up 3 bases, with 12 bases separating them.

The rearrangement uses TRBV2 and TRBJ1-1; 7 bases match TRBD1. Germline trimming cut 6 bases from V and 6 bases from J; bases unmatched to any gene: 4. The germline V gene encodes CDR1 SNHLY and CDR2 FYNNEI. The CDR3 sequence is 12 residues long. The CDR3 here is CASSGTVSEAFF. In DNA form, the CDR3 reads TGTGCCAGCAGCGGGACAGTCTCTGAAGCTTTCTTT.

This chain connects TRBV6-1 to TRBJ1-1, with D perhaps matching TRBD1 (5 bases). CDR3 length: 16 amino acids. V was cut by 2 bases and J by 4 bases, with 17 bases left in between. Germline CDR1 is MNHNS and CDR2 is SASEGT. This CDR3 is CASSESTPGLGTEAFF. CDR3 bases: TGTGCCAGCAGTGAATCCACCCCAGGGCTGGGCACTGAAGCTTTCTTT.

The V call is TRBV10-3, the J call TRBJ2-7, with no clear D. V was trimmed by 2 bases and J by 5 bases, leaving 4 bases between them. CDR1 ENHRY and CDR2 SYGVKD come from the germline V gene. The CDR3 consists of 11 residues. The CDR3 sequence: CAISEGNEQYF. The CDR3 DNA sequence: TGTGCCATCAGTGAGGGAAACGAGCAGTACTTC.

The chain carries TRBV7-8 and TRBJ2-1; 9 nucleotides align to TRBD2. From germline, CDR1 is SGHVS and CDR2 FQNEAQ. This CDR3 has 17 residues. The junction had 6 bases not matched to a gene; V was cut back by 3 bases and J by 0 bases. Here the CDR3 reads CASSLRAGGISYNEQFF. The CDR3 coding sequence is TGTGCCAGCAGCTTGAGGGCGGGGGGGATCTCCTACAATGAGCAGTTCTTC.

This sequence joins TRBV28 and TRBJ1-5; 7 positions match TRBD1. The ends lost 4 bases at V and 0 bases at J; junction bases unmatched: 9. Germline CDR1 is MDHEN and CDR2 is SYDVKM. The CDR3 contains 17 residues. For the CDR3, the DNA is TGTGCCAGCAGTTCCTACAGGGGCCCCTATAGCAATCAGCCCCAGCATTTT. The encoded protein is CASSSYRGPYSNQPQHF.

The chain links TRBV5-1 to TRBJ1-5, with D possibly matching TRBD1 (5 bases). The CDR3 contains 15 residues. Germline V gives CDR1 SGHRS, CDR2 YFSETQ. Trimming cost V 0 bases and J 5 bases, with 12 bases left between them. The CDR3 sequence is CASSLDGTNYQPQHF. The CDR3 DNA follows: TGCGCCAGCAGCTTGGACGGGACGAACTATCAGCCCCAGCATTTT.

The chain combines TRBV21-1 with TRBJ2-6. TRBV21-1 is given as a pseudogene. The CDR3 length is 14 residues. The CDR3 spells CASSKGRAANVLTF. The CDR3, as DNA: TGTGCCAGCAGCAAAGGAAGGGCCGCCAACGTCCTGACTTTC.

The CDR3 region is CASSLMQLSTDTQYF. DNA for the CDR3: TGTGCCAGCAGCTTAATGCAGCTGAGCACAGATACGCAGTATTTT. The chain joins TRBV7-2 to TRBJ2-3; D is undetermined. From germline, CDR1 is SGHTA and CDR2 FQGNSA. V dropped 2 bases and J dropped 0 bases, with 9 bases sitting between them. CDR3 length equals 15 residues.

The genes are TRBV2 and TRBJ2-5; D gene ambiguous. CDR1 is SNHLY, CDR2 FYNNEI, per germline. CDR3 length: 14 residues. V lost 4 bases and J lost 5, with 14 bases in between. The CDR3 sequence: CASSVVDLGETQYF. CDR3 DNA sequence: TGTGCCAGCAGTGTGGTAGATCTTGGTGAGACCCAGTACTTC.

The chain links TRBV28 to TRBJ1-4; D may be TRBD1 (6 bases). The germline V and J ends were trimmed by 2 bases and 3 bases, with 16 bases remaining between them. Germline CDR1 is MDHEN and CDR2 is SYDVKM. CDR3 length: 17 amino acids. The chain's CDR3 is CASSLIGRGGPNEKLFF. CDR3 bases: TGTGCCAGCAGTTTAATCGGCAGGGGAGGACCTAATGAAAAACTGTTTTTT.

The rearrangement uses TRBV3-1 (or the pseudogene TRBV3-2) and TRBJ2-4; TRBD2 matches at 10 bases. The CDR3 runs to 19 residues. Trimming cost V 0 bases and J 0 bases; bases outside gene matches: 8. The germline V gene has CDR1 LGHDT and CDR2 YNNKEL (reference sequence). CDR3 in amino acids: CASSQEASGSSLAKNIQYF. DNA of the CDR3: TGTGCCAGCAGCCAAGAAGCTAGCGGGAGTAGTCTAGCCAAAAACATTCAGTACTTC.

The chain is built from TRBV24-1 and TRBJ2-5; 7 nucleotides agree with TRBD1. The germline gives CDR1 KGHDR, CDR2 SFDVKD. V trimming: 3 bases; J trimming: 5 bases; junction bases outside the gene matches: 8. The CDR3 extends over 15 amino acids. CDR3 in DNA: TGTGCCACCAGTGATATGACAGGGCCGGGGGAGACCCAGTACTTC. This gives the protein CATSDMTGPGETQYF.

The genes are TRBV7-8 and TRBJ2-4, with TRBD1 matching over 10 bases. The CDR3 is made up of 14 amino acids. CDR1 and CDR2 from the germline V gene are SGHVS and FQNEAQ. With V trimmed by 5 bases and J by 6 bases, 4 bases remained unmatched. CDR3 sequence reads: CASSPWTGGNIQYF. The CDR3 DNA is TGTGCCAGCAGCCCGTGGACAGGGGGAAACATTCAGTACTTC. Looking up the rest from reference TRBV7-8 and TRBJ2-4 gives the full variable domain: GAGVSQSPRYKVAKRGQDVALRCDPISGHVSLFWYQQALGQGPEFLTYFQNEAQLDKSGLPSDRFFAERPEGSVSTLKIQRTQQEDSAVYLCASSPWTGGNIQYFGAGTRLSVL.